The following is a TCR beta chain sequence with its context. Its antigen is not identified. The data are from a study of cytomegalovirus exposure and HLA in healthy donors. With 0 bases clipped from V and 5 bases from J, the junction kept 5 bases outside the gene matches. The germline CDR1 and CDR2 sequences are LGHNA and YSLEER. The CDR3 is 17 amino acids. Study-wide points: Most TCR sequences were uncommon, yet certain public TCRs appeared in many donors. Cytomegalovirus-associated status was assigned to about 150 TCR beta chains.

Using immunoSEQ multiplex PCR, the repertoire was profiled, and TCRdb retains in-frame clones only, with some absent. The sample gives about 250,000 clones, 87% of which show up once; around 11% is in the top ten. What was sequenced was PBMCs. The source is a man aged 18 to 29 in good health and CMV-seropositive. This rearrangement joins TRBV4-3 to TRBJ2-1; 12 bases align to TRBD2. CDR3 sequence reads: CASSQDGLAGSNNEQFF. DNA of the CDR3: TGCGCCAGCAGCCAAGATGGACTAGCGGGAAGTAACAATGAGCAGTTCTTC.